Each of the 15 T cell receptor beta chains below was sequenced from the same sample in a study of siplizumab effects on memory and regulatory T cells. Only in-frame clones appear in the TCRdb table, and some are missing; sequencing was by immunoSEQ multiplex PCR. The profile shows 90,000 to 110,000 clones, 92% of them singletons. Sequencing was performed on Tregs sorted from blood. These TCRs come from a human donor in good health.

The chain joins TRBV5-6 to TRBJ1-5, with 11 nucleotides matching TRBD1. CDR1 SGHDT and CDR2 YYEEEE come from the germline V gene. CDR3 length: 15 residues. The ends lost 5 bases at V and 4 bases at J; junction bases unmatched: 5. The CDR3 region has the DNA TGTGCCAGCAGTACCGGGACAGGGGGGAATCAGCCCCAGCATTTT. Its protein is CASSTGTGGNQPQHF.

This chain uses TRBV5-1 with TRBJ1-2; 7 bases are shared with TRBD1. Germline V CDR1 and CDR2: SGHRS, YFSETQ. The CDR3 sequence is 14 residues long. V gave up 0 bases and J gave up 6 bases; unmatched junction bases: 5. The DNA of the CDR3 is TGCGCCAGCAGCTTGGAAGACAGGGATAATGGCTACACCTTC. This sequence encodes CASSLEDRDNGYTF.

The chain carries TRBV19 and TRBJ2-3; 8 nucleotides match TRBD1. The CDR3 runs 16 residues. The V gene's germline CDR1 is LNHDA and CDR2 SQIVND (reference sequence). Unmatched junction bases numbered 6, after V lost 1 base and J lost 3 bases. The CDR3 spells CASSIVAGGATDTQYF. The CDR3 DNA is TGTGCCAGTAGTATAGTGGCAGGGGGCGCGACAGATACGCAGTATTTT.

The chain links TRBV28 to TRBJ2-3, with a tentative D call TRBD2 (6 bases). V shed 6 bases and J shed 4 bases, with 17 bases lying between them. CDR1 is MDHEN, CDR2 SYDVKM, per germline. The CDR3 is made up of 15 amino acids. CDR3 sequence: CASRAYTSRADTQYF. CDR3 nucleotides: TGTGCCAGCAGGGCATATACTAGCAGAGCAGATACGCAGTATTTT.

The CDR3 DNA follows: TGCAGCGTTAGCGTCAGAAGATACACTGAAGCTTTCTTT. Residues: CSVSVRRYTEAFF. V gene TRBV29-1 combines with J gene TRBJ1-1; D not certain. The CDR3 spans 13 residues. Trimming cost V 5 bases and J 3 bases, with 13 bases left between them. CDR1 SQVTM and CDR2 ANQGSEA come from the germline V gene.

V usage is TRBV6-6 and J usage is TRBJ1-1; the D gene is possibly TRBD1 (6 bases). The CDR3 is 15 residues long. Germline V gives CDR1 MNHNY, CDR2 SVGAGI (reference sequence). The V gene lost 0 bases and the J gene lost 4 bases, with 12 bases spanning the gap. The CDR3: CASSYSGGRVTEAFF. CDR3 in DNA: TGTGCCAGCAGTTACTCTGGGGGGCGGGTCACTGAAGCTTTCTTT.

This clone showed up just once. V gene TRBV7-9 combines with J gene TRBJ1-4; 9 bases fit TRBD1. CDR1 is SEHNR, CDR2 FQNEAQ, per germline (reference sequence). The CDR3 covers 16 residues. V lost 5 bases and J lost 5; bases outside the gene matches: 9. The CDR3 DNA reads TGTGCCAGCAGCCCCCTGGGGGACAGGGCCAATGAAAAACTGTTTTTT. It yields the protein CASSPLGDRANEKLFF.

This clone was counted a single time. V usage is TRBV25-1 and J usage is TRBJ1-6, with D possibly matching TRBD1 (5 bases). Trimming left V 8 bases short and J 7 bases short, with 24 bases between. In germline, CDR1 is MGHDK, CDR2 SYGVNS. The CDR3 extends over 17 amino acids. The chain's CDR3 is CASAFSRGTPGNSPLHF. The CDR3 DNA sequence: TGTGCCAGCGCTTTTAGTCGAGGGACGCCCGGAAATTCACCCCTCCACTTT.

The CDR3 spells CASTPWALTSYEQYF. The CDR3 nucleotides read TGTGCCAGCACTCCTTGGGCACTCACATCCTACGAGCAGTACTTC. V usage is TRBV6-1 and J usage is TRBJ2-7; D is uncertain. CDR1 and CDR2 from the germline V gene are MNHNS and SASEGT. The CDR3 runs to 15 residues. Trimming removed 7 bases from V and 1 base from J, with 17 bases in between.

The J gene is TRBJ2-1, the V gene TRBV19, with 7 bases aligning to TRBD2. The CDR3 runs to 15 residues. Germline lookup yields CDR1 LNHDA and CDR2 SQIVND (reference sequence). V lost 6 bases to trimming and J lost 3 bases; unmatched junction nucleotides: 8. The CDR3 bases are TGTGCCAGTAGCTCACTTTCGGGGGGCTACAATGAGCAGTTCTTC. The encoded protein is CASSSLSGGYNEQFF.

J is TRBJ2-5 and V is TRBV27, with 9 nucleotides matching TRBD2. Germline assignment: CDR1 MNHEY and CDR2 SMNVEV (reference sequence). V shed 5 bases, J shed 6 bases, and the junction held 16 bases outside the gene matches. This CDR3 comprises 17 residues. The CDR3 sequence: CASSPIRTSDGSKTQYF. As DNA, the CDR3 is TGTGCCAGCAGTCCAATCCGGACTAGCGACGGTTCAAAGACCCAGTACTTC.

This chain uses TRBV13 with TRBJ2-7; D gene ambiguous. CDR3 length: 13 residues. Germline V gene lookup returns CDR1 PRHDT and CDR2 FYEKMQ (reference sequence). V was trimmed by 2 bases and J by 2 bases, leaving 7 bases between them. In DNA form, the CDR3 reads TGTGCCAGCAGCTTAAAAGGACCCTACGAGCAGTACTTC. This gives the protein CASSLKGPYEQYF.

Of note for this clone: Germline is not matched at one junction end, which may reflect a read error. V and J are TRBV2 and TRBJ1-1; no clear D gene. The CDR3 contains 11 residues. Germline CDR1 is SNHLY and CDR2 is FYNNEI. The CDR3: CASREGPEAFF. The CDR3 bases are TGTGCCAGCAGAGAAGGGCCAGAAGCTTTCTTT.

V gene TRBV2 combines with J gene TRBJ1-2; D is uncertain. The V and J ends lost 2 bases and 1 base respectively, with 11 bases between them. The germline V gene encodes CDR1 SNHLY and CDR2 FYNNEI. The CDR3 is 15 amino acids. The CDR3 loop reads CASSEMGKLNYGYTF. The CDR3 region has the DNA TGTGCCAGCAGTGAAATGGGGAAACTTAACTATGGCTACACCTTC.

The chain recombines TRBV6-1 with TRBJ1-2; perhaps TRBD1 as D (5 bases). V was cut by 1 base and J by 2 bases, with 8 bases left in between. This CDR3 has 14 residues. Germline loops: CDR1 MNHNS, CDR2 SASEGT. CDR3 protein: CASSEGGGNYGYTF. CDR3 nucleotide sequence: TGTGCCAGCAGTGAAGGGGGGGGAAACTATGGCTACACCTTC.